The next 26 T cell receptor beta chains were all read from a single sample in a study of shared clonotypes between healthy human individuals. Sequencing used immunoSEQ multiplex PCR; TCRdb keeps in-frame clones, though not all of them. Of 450,000 to 600,000 clones listed, 79% are singletons. Sequences were obtained from PBMCs. Receptor source: a woman aged 40 to 55 in good health. Some clones in this sample may be carry-over from other donors' samples.

This clone was recorded many times. The chain employs TRBV19 and TRBJ1-2; D gene unclear. The CDR3 sequence is 12 residues long. V lost 6 bases and J 4 bases, leaving 9 bases between the germline ends. CDR1 is LNHDA, CDR2 SQIVND, per germline (reference sequence). In DNA form, the CDR3 reads TGTGCCAGTAGCACTAATTTCTATGGCTACACCTTC. Encoded protein: CASSTNFYGYTF.

The chain joins TRBV28 to TRBJ2-3; no firm D call. The CDR3 spans 16 residues. Germline CDR1 MDHEN, CDR2 SYDVKM. Trimming took 6 bases from V and 0 from J, leaving 16 bases between them. This chain's CDR3 is CASSPRLGFSTDTQYF. The CDR3 nucleotides read TGTGCCAGCAGCCCGAGATTGGGTTTTAGCACAGATACGCAGTATTTT.

The chain is built from TRBV19 and TRBJ2-5, with a tentative D call TRBD2 (5 bases). The J call may be faulty, since TRBJ2-7 better matches the DNA end. The germline V gene has CDR1 LNHDA and CDR2 SQIVND (reference sequence). The CDR3 consists of 14 residues. The CDR3 nucleotides are TGTGCCAGTAAAGGATCGAACGGGGTGTACGAGCAGTACTTC. Encoded protein: CASKGSNGVYEQYF.

V usage is TRBV4-2 and J usage is TRBJ2-3; D gene uncertain. The germline V gene has CDR1 LGHNA and CDR2 YNFKEQ. The CDR3 consists of 15 residues. V was trimmed by 0 bases and J by 4 bases, leaving 11 bases between them. CDR3 residues: CASSQEFNTPDTQYF. In DNA form, the CDR3 reads TGTGCCAGCAGCCAAGAATTTAACACCCCAGATACGCAGTATTTT.

The chain joins TRBV5-1 to TRBJ2-7; possible D gene TRBD1, 5 bases. CDR3 length: 14 amino acids. Per the germline V gene, CDR1 is SGHRS and CDR2 is YFSETQ. V gave up 4 bases and J gave up 0 bases, with 11 bases separating them. The CDR3 protein is CASSPDRISYEQYF. CDR3 DNA: TGCGCCAGCAGCCCCGACAGAATCTCCTACGAGCAGTACTTC.

This clone showed up just once. The chain links TRBV7-9 to TRBJ1-2, with 7 bases that match TRBD1. The CDR3 loop spans 14 amino acids. J gave up 4 bases and V 4 bases, and 6 bases lay outside the gene matches. CDR1 and CDR2 (germline): SEHNR, FQNEAQ (reference sequence). CDR3 loop: CASSSEQGFYGYTF. The CDR3 nucleotides read TGTGCCAGCAGCTCAGAACAGGGGTTCTATGGCTACACCTTC.

For this clone: With only one base between it and a far larger clone, this is likely a read error. The rearrangement links TRBV11-2 to TRBJ1-5; tentative D call: TRBD1 (6 bases). Per the germline V gene, CDR1 is SGHAT and CDR2 is FQNNGV. The CDR3 totals 15 residues. Trimming stripped 4 bases from V and 2 bases from J, with 12 bases between. The CDR3 sequence is CASSSIGGRNQPQHF. The CDR3 coding sequence is TGTGCCAGCAGCTCCATAGGGGGACGCAATCAGCCCCAGCATTTT.

The chain links TRBV28 to TRBJ2-2, with 7 bases fitting TRBD2. The CDR3 runs 15 residues. Losses at the gene ends were 6 bases for V and 8 bases for J; bases not matched to a gene: 12. The germline V gene has CDR1 MDHEN and CDR2 SYDVKM. The chain's CDR3 is CASSIYSGSWGELFF. In DNA form, the CDR3 reads TGTGCCAGCAGCATATATAGCGGGTCGTGGGGGGAGCTGTTTTTT.

Details on this clone: In the same sample, other DNA sequences code for this CDR3. The CDR3 is CASSPGVGETQYF. The CDR3 DNA is TGTGCCAGCTCACCAGGGGTCGGAGAGACCCAGTACTTC. V is TRBV18 and J is TRBJ2-5; D call uncertain. This CDR3 spans 13 amino acids. The V end was cut by 2 bases, the J end by 4 bases, with 8 bases between. CDR1 KGHSH and CDR2 LQKENI come from the germline V gene.

V gene TRBV7-6 combines with J gene TRBJ2-5; 9 nucleotides match TRBD2. V was clipped by 4 bases and J by 4 bases; unmatched bases: 4. CDR3 size: 14 residues. In germline, CDR1 is SGHVS, CDR2 FNYEAQ. CDR3 sequence reads: CASSSAGGRETQYF. The DNA of the CDR3 is TGTGCCAGCAGCTCGGCGGGAGGGAGAGAGACCCAGTACTTC.

The table lists this clone with a count of one. V and J are TRBV5-1 and TRBJ1-1; no clear D gene. Germline CDR1 and CDR2: SGHRS and YFSETQ. Trimming took 2 bases from V and 1 from J, leaving 12 bases between them. There are 15 residues in the CDR3. The CDR3 reads CASSFVQPGNTEAFF. Written as DNA, the CDR3 is TGCGCCAGCAGCTTTGTCCAGCCTGGGAACACTGAAGCTTTCTTT.

V usage is TRBV7-3 and J usage is TRBJ2-3; 9 nucleotides agree with TRBD1. V lost 5 bases and J lost 3; bases outside the gene matches: 9. The CDR3 loop spans 16 amino acids. Germline V CDR1 and CDR2: SGHTA, FQGTGA. This chain's CDR3 is CASSRNGQGFTDTQYF. CDR3 sequence (DNA): TGTGCCAGCAGCCGGAATGGACAGGGGTTTACAGATACGCAGTATTTT.

The J gene is TRBJ2-1, the V gene TRBV7-2; TRBD2 aligns across 12 bases. Germline V gives CDR1 SGHTA, CDR2 FQGNSA. J lost 5 bases, V lost 7 bases, and 3 bases had no gene match. The CDR3 extends over 14 amino acids. The CDR3 region is CASNLAGGDNEQFF. The CDR3 region has the DNA TGTGCCAGCAACCTAGCGGGAGGGGACAATGAGCAGTTCTTC.

The V and J genes are TRBV18 and TRBJ1-3, with no clear D. Germline V gives CDR1 KGHSH, CDR2 LQKENI. There are 15 residues in the CDR3. Trimming shortened V by 2 bases and J by 0 bases, and 8 bases separated the two germline ends. CDR3 nucleotide sequence: TGTGCCAGCTCACCAGCCACCTTCTCTGGAAACACCATATATTTT. Its translation: CASSPATFSGNTIYF.

This clone was recorded only once. The chain has TRBV4-2 and TRBJ2-7; D remains unclear. The CDR3 contains 14 residues. The V gene's germline CDR1 is LGHNA and CDR2 YNFKEQ. Trimming removed 8 bases from V and 7 bases from J, with 21 bases in between. CDR3 sequence reads: CASAPNGRTQEQYF. The CDR3 DNA reads TGTGCCAGCGCACCCAATGGGCGGACCCAAGAGCAGTACTTC.

The chain joins TRBV5-1 to TRBJ2-5; D is possibly TRBD2 (5 bases). Germline CDR1 is SGHRS and CDR2 is YFSETQ. Between the trimmed V and J ends, which lost 1 base and 9 bases, there was a span of 19 bases. The CDR3 is 15 amino acids. CDR3: CASSLWSGARDSQYF. DNA of the CDR3: TGCGCCAGCAGCTTGTGGAGCGGAGCAAGAGATTCCCAGTACTTC.

This clone turned up a few times. V usage is TRBV25-1 and J usage is TRBJ2-3; a weak D match, TRBD2 (5 bases). Germline loops: CDR1 MGHDK, CDR2 SYGVNS. The CDR3 has 18 amino acids. V shed 5 bases and J shed 1 base, with 22 bases lying between them. The CDR3 is CASSRRSYPPLGTDTQYF. The CDR3 DNA reads TGTGCCAGCAGTCGCCGCTCGTACCCCCCACTAGGCACAGATACGCAGTATTTT.

This clone has more than one count but fewer than ten. The CDR3 is CAWIRLMNTEAFF. The CDR3 nucleotides are TGTGCCTGGATCAGGCTCATGAACACTGAAGCTTTCTTT. J is TRBJ1-1 and V is TRBV30; D not certain. CDR1 and CDR2 from the germline V gene are GTSNPN and SVGIG (reference sequence). Trimming took off 4 bases at V and 0 bases at J, with 9 bases between the two ends. The CDR3 is 13 residues long.

The gene calls are TRBV28 and TRBJ2-3; D remains unclear. The CDR3 runs to 12 residues. Germline CDR1 MDHEN, CDR2 SYDVKM. The V and J ends lost 8 bases and 5 bases respectively, with 11 bases between them. The CDR3 DNA reads as TGTGCCAGCGGAATATCCCTAGATACGCAGTATTTT. This translates into CASGISLDTQYF.

This clone showed up just once. V and J are TRBV5-1 and TRBJ2-2; D unresolved. This CDR3 spans 13 amino acids. Germline lookup yields CDR1 SGHRS and CDR2 YFSETQ. V lost 0 bases and J 8 bases, leaving 8 bases between the germline ends. The CDR3 loop reads CASSLGPVGELFF. Written as DNA, the CDR3 is TGCGCCAGCAGCTTGGGGCCAGTGGGGGAGCTGTTTTTT. The full variable domain, with the rest looked up from reference TRBV5-1 and TRBJ2-2, is KAGVTQTPRYLIKTRGQQVTLSCSPISGHRSVSWYQQTPGQGLQFLFEYFSETQRNKGNFPGRFSGRQFSNSRSEMNVSTLELGDSALYLCASSLGPVGELFFGEGSRLTVL.

This chain links TRBV29-1 with TRBJ2-1, with 9 bases aligning to TRBD2. Germline CDR1 reads SQVTM; CDR2 reads ANQGSEA. CDR3 length: 14 residues. V lost 4 bases, J lost 5 bases, and 6 bases stayed unmatched. The CDR3 sequence is CSVAKAGGNNEQFF. The CDR3 region has the DNA TGCAGCGTTGCAAAAGCGGGAGGAAACAATGAGCAGTTCTTC.

The J gene is TRBJ2-1, the V gene TRBV27; D ambiguous. Germline CDR1 MNHEY, CDR2 SMNVEV (reference sequence). The CDR3 runs to 11 residues. The germline V and J ends were trimmed by 0 bases and 7 bases, with 1 base remaining between them. The CDR3 spells CASSLSNEQFF. Here the CDR3 DNA reads TGTGCCAGCAGTTTATCGAATGAGCAGTTCTTC.

The V call is TRBV25-1, the J call TRBJ2-1; D gene uncertain. V shed 4 bases and J shed 8 bases, with 15 bases lying between them. The germline V gene has CDR1 MGHDK and CDR2 SYGVNS. This CDR3 spans 14 amino acids. The CDR3 is CASSAWTVFDEQFF. The CDR3 DNA follows: TGTGCCAGCAGTGCTTGGACGGTATTTGATGAGCAGTTCTTC.

This clone was detected a few times. The genes are TRBV6-1 and TRBJ1-1; perhaps TRBD1 as D (5 bases). Germline values: CDR1 MNHNS, CDR2 SASEGT. CDR3 length: 11 amino acids. The ends were cut back, 8 bases at V and 3 bases at J, with 7 bases in the middle. The CDR3 sequence is CASRGDTEAFF. In DNA, the CDR3 is TGTGCCAGCCGGGGGGACACTGAAGCTTTCTTT.

This sequence joins TRBV7-2 and TRBJ2-1, with TRBD2 identical over 14 bases. The CDR3 is 17 residues long. V lost 5 bases, J lost 5 bases, and 8 bases stayed unmatched. Germline CDR1 is SGHTA and CDR2 is FQGNSA. The CDR3 spells CASSPGTSGSFHNEQFF. CDR3 nucleotide sequence: TGTGCCAGCAGCCCCGGGACTAGCGGGAGTTTCCACAATGAGCAGTTCTTC. The full variable domain, completed using reference TRBV7-2 and TRBJ2-1, is GAGVSQSPSNKVTEKGKDVELRCDPISGHTALYWYRQSLGQGLEFLIYFQGNSAPDKSGLPSDRFSAERTGGSVSTLTIQRTQQEDSAVYLCASSPGTSGSFHNEQFFGPGTRLTVL.

The table lists this clone with a count of one. This chain links TRBV7-9 with TRBJ2-2, with a weak D call TRBD2 (7 bases). Germline CDR1 SEHNR, CDR2 FQNEAQ (reference sequence). The CDR3 loop spans 16 amino acids. The V gene lost 7 bases and the J gene lost 2 bases, with 17 bases spanning the gap. For the CDR3, the DNA is TGTGCCAGCACCCAGGGGCTAGCGGTAAACACCGGGGAGCTGTTTTTT. Its translation is CASTQGLAVNTGELFF. Complete variable domain (other parts from reference TRBV7-9 and TRBJ2-2): DTGVSQNPRHKITKRGQNVTFRCDPISEHNRLYWYRQTLGQGPEFLTYFQNEAQLEKSRLLSDRFSAERPKGSFSTLEIQRTEQGDSAMYLCASTQGLAVNTGELFFGEGSRLTVL.